The rows below give T cell receptor beta chains drawn from one sample of a study of OX40 agonist ivuxolimab in advanced cancers. The assay was immunoSEQ multiplex PCR, and TCRdb's table has in-frame clones only and misses some. The sample lists around 79,000 clones, approximately 89% occurring once. The sample consisted of CD4+ or CD8+ T cells sorted from blood, taken in a trial of the OX40 agonist ivuxolimab. Receptor source: an adult with an advanced solid tumor such as melanoma, head and neck, liver or kidney cancer. CDR3s include the opening cysteine and the closing phenylalanine or tryptophan. D genes are given only for firm matches. Only part of the rows carry a size: once, few, many, or a class if the clone is expanded.

clone size	V gene	J gene	D gene	CDR3 DNA	CDR3 protein
.	TRBV28	TRBJ2-1	TRBD1	TGTGCCAGCAGTGCCGGGACAGGGTCCTCTAGCGGGCAGTTCTTC	CASSAGTGSSSGQFF
.	TRBV6-5	TRBJ1-2	TRBD1	TGTGCCAGCACACAAGGGGGGACAGGGGATGGCTACACCTTC	CASTQGGTGDGYTF
.	TRBV30	TRBJ2-1	TRBD2	TGTGCCTGGAGTGTATGGGGGGGTAATGAGCAGTTCTTC	CAWSVWGGNEQFF
.	TRBV28	TRBJ1-2	.	TGTGCCACCCCGAGGGGTGGGGGTTTTAACTATGGCTACACCTTC	CATPRGGGFNYGYTF
.	TRBV11-2	TRBJ2-7	.	TGTGCCAGCAGCCCCCCAAGGCAGGCCTACGAGCAGTACTTC	CASSPPRQAYEQYF
.	TRBV19	TRBJ1-2	TRBD1	TGTGCCAGTAGCCGACAGGGCAACTATGGCTACACCTTC	CASSRQGNYGYTF
.	TRBV6-5	TRBJ1-1	TRBD1	TGTGCCAGCACCGACAGGGGAAACACTGAAGCTTTCTTT	CASTDRGNTEAFF
.	TRBV10-1	TRBJ2-3	TRBD2	TGCGCCTGCTTCGGGAATGGCGGGAGGGATTCTTCTAGCACAGATACGCAGTATTTT	CACFGNGGRDSSSTDTQYF
.	TRBV6-1	TRBJ1-1	.	TGTGCCAGCAGTGAAGAGCCGGCATGGGGAACTGAAGCTTTCTTT	CASSEEPAWGTEAFF
.	TRBV27	TRBJ2-7	.	TGTGCCAGCAGCCGAGGCGACAGTTTTAACTACGAGCAGTACTTC	CASSRGDSFNYEQYF
.	TRBV27	TRBJ2-3	.	TGTGCCAGCAGTTCCCCAGCCGGACCTCGCACAGATACGCAGTATTTT	CASSSPAGPRTDTQYF
.	TRBV6-4	TRBJ1-2	.	TGTGCCAGCAGAAAAGAACAGTTGGGCGGCTACACCTTC	CASRKEQLGGYTF
.	TRBV5-1	TRBJ1-2	TRBD1	TGCGCCAGCAGCTTGGGCCAGGGGGGCTATGGCTACACCTTC	CASSLGQGGYGYTF
few	TRBV5-4	TRBJ1-2	TRBD1	TGTGCCAGCAGCTTGGCAGGGGGCTCTGTTAATGGCTACACCTTC	CASSLAGGSVNGYTF
.	TRBV19	TRBJ1-2	.	TGTGCCAGTAGAGCCGGGACAACTAACTATGGCTACACCTTC	CASRAGTTNYGYTF
.	TRBV5-1	TRBJ2-7	.	TGCGCCAGCAGCAGGGGGGAAACCTACGAGCAGTACTTC	CASSRGETYEQYF
.	TRBV5-1	TRBJ2-1	TRBD2	TGCGCCAGCAGCTTGGGGAGCGGGAGGGCCGCGATCTATGAGCAGTTCTTC	CASSLGSGRAAIYEQFF
.	TRBV6-5	TRBJ2-1	.	TGTGCCAGCAGTTCGGGGACCGTGGGTTGGGAGCAGTTCTTC	CASSSGTVGWEQFF
.	TRBV30	TRBJ1-2	TRBD1	TGTGCCTGGAGTTGGGGGACAGGGGAACAAGACTATGGCTACACCTTC	CAWSWGTGEQDYGYTF
.	TRBV28	TRBJ2-1	.	TGTGCCAGCAGTCGCCGGGACTCCCCGTACAATGAGCAGTTCTTC	CASSRRDSPYNEQFF
.	TRBV18	TRBJ2-2	.	TGTGCCAGCTCACCTGACGGGGAGCTGTTTTTT	CASSPDGELFF
.	TRBV2	TRBJ1-1	TRBD1	TGTGCCAGCAGTTTAGGACAGGGGATCTGGTCTAACACTGAAGCTTTCTTT	CASSLGQGIWSNTEAFF
once	TRBV25-1	TRBJ1-5	.	TGTGCCACCTCGAAGATCCATAGCAATCAGCCCCAGCATTTT	CATSKIHSNQPQHF
.	TRBV7-8	TRBJ2-5	.	TGTGCCAGCAGCTTAGGGACAGTACAAGAGACCCAGTACTTC	CASSLGTVQETQYF
.	TRBV6-1	TRBJ2-6	.	TGTGCCAGCAAAGGGATTTCTGGGGCCAACGTCCTGACTTTC	CASKGISGANVLTF
.	TRBV18	TRBJ1-2	.	TGTGCCAGCTCACCACCGGCCACAGGGTGGGCTAACTATGGCTACACCTTC	CASSPPATGWANYGYTF
.	TRBV5-1	TRBJ1-3	.	TGCGCCAGCAGCTACTCGCAGGGATCCGGAAACACCATATATTTT	CASSYSQGSGNTIYF